The subject of this entry is one TCR beta chain. The antigen is not known. A far bigger clonotype differs at one base, so this is likely a read error. These data come from a study of regulatory T cells in long-lasting Graves disease. As for the study in general: Antithyroid drug exposure in newly diagnosed Graves' patients had lasted under 3 months. General study points: Newly diagnosed Graves' patients exceeded persistent ones in TCR diversity.

As to time point: newly diagnosed GD, antithyroid drugs for less than 3 months. From RNA extracted from PBMCs, the TCR library was made. Staff took approximately 8.7 milliliters of peripheral blood and put it into EDTA tubes. Arm-PCR of CDR3 regions and iRepertoire HTBI primers were the basis on which TCR beta libraries were built. TCRdb reanalysed the multiplex PCR reads using MiXCR and keeps one entry per CDR3 protein. The table has a few hundred thousand distinct CDR3 sequences, around 16% seen once. J gave up 4 bases and V 5 bases, and 10 bases lay outside the gene matches. From germline, CDR1 is SGHTA and CDR2 FQGNSA. There are 15 residues in the CDR3.

The chain couples TRBV7-2 to TRBJ1-1; TRBD1 aligns across 7 bases. The sample was peripheral blood mononuclear cells (PBMCs), taken at new diagnosis, from a patient treated with antithyroid drugs. This receptor was obtained from a female donor with Graves disease. The CDR3, as DNA: TGTGCCAGCAGCGACAGGGACACTCTGGTCACTGAAGCTTTCTTT. Translation gives CASSDRDTLVTEAFF.